This T cell receptor beta chain came from a study of technical replicates of blood from a handful of donors. The V gene's germline CDR1 is SGHRS and CDR2 YFSETQ. V was clipped by 6 bases and J by 2 bases; unmatched bases: 7. This CDR3 has 14 residues. Clones were read by immunoSEQ multiplex PCR, and TCRdb kept only the in-frame ones, dropping some. The top ten clones hold 0.15% to 0.25% of a sample with 55,000 to 65,000 clones, around 97% of them seen once. The rearrangement joins TRBV5-1 to TRBJ2-5, with TRBD1 matching over 7 bases. The specimen sequenced was T cells isolated from PBMCs. The TCR comes from a human donor in good health. CDR3 loop: CASTGGRGQETQYF. CDR3 DNA: TGCGCCAGCACGGGCGGCAGGGGGCAAGAGACCCAGTACTTC. The variable domain in full, with the rest retrieved from reference TRBV5-1 and TRBJ2-5, is KAGVTQTPRYLIKTRGQQVTLSCSPISGHRSVSWYQQTPGQGLQFLFEYFSETQRNKGNFPGRFSGRQFSNSRSEMNVSTLELGDSALYLCASTGGRGQETQYFGPGTRLLVL.